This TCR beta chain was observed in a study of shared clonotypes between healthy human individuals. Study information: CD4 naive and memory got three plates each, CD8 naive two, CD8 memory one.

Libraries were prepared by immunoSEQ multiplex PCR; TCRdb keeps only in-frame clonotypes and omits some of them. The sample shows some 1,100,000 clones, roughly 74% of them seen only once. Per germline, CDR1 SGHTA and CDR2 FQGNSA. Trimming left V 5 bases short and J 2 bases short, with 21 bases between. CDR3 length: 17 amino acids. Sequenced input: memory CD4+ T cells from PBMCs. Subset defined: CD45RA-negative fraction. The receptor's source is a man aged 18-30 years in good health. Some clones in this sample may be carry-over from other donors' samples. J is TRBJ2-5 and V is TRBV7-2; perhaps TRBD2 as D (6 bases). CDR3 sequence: CASSRRGGRGPQETQYF. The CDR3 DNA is TGTGCCAGCAGCCGAAGGGGCGGGCGGGGACCTCAAGAGACCCAGTACTTC. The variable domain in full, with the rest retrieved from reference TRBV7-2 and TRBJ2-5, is GAGVSQSPSNKVTEKGKDVELRCDPISGHTALYWYRQSLGQGLEFLIYFQGNSAPDKSGLPSDRFSAERTGGSVSTLTIQRTQQEDSAVYLCASSRRGGRGPQETQYFGPGTRLLVL.